The 16 T cell receptor beta chains below were found in one sample sequenced in a study of identical twins. TCRdb passed the 5' RACE reads through MiXCR, listing each CDR3 protein once. The data contain around 510,000 distinct CDR3 sequences, around 15% of them singletons. This sample was shared with a second study, whose subject was yellow fever vaccine responses in identical twins.

The material sequenced was CD4+ T cells sorted from blood. These receptors were collected from a young woman in good health.

The rearrangement joins TRBV5-5 to TRBJ2-7; 8 positions match TRBD2. The germline CDR1 and CDR2 sequences are SGHKS and YYEKEE (reference sequence). This CDR3 is built from 14 residues. The ends lost 5 bases at V and 3 bases at J; junction bases unmatched: 7. Here the CDR3 reads CASRTREGNYEQYF. CDR3 DNA sequence: TGTGCCAGCAGGACCCGGGAGGGAAACTACGAGCAGTACTTC.

This clonotype was detected only a few times. J is TRBJ2-7 and V is TRBV5-4; D gene unclear. CDR3 length: 15 residues. Germline CDR1 and CDR2: SGHNT and YYREEE (reference sequence). V was shortened by 0 bases and J by 2 bases, with 12 bases between the two germline ends. The CDR3 sequence: CASSLAVSSTYEQYF. The CDR3, as DNA: TGTGCCAGCAGCTTGGCGGTCTCGTCAACCTACGAGCAGTACTTC.

This clonotype was seen at least ten times. This chain joins TRBV15 and TRBJ2-1; 8 bases fit TRBD1. Trimming removed 1 base from V and 8 bases from J; junction bases left unmatched: 7. This CDR3 is built from 15 residues. Germline V gene data show CDR1 as LNHNV and CDR2 as YYDKDF (reference sequence). CDR3 sequence: CATSRVITGGDEQFF. The CDR3 DNA follows: TGTGCCACCAGCAGAGTTATTACAGGGGGTGATGAGCAGTTCTTC.

This clonotype was seen more than once but under ten times. The rearrangement uses TRBV6-5 and TRBJ2-1; 7 bases match TRBD1. This CDR3 is 15 amino acids long. The ends lost 5 bases at V and 5 bases at J; junction bases unmatched: 9. CDR1 and CDR2 from the germline V gene are MNHEY and SVGAGI. The DNA of the CDR3 is TGTGCCAGCAGTAACCGGGACAGAGTTCACAATGAGCAGTTCTTC. It encodes CASSNRDRVHNEQFF.

This chain uses TRBV5-1 with TRBJ2-5; 10 bases are a match to TRBD1. The CDR3 is 15 amino acids. Unmatched junction bases numbered 9, after V lost 4 bases and J lost 6 bases. The germline CDR1 and CDR2 sequences are SGHRS and YFSETQ. The CDR3 DNA sequence: TGCGCCAGCAGCCAAAAGGACAGGGGGGCACAGACCCAGTACTTC. Translation gives CASSQKDRGAQTQYF.

There are a few counts of this clonotype. This rearrangement joins TRBV5-5 to TRBJ2-3; 7 positions agree with TRBD2. Germline CDR1 is SGHKS and CDR2 is YYEKEE (reference sequence). This CDR3 region has 14 residues. The V segment lost 6 bases and the J segment 2 bases; nucleotides outside the gene matches: 6. The CDR3 DNA reads TGTGCCAGCATGCGGGACTACGACACAGATACGCAGTATTTT. This codes for CASMRDYDTDTQYF.

This clonotype occurred a few times. The chain carries TRBV11-2 and TRBJ2-3, with 11 bases that match TRBD2. The CDR3 consists of 17 residues. Trimming cost V 5 bases and J 3 bases; bases outside gene matches: 10. Germline V gives CDR1 SGHAT, CDR2 FQNNGV. The CDR3 region has the DNA TGTGCCAGCAGCCCTCAAACTAGCGGGAGTATTACAGATACGCAGTATTTT. It codes for CASSPQTSGSITDTQYF.

The V and J genes are TRBV7-8 and TRBJ2-7; 7 bases line up with TRBD1. V was pared by 5 bases and J by 4 bases, with 8 bases of the junction left unmatched. This CDR3 spans 14 amino acids. The V gene's germline CDR1 is SGHVS and CDR2 FQNEAQ. The CDR3 bases are TGTGCCAGCAGCAGAGACAGGGCCCTGTACGAGCAGTACTTC. This translates into CASSRDRALYEQYF. The entire variable domain, with the rest obtained from reference TRBV7-8 and TRBJ2-7, is as follows: GAGVSQSPRYKVAKRGQDVALRCDPISGHVSLFWYQQALGQGPEFLTYFQNEAQLDKSGLPSDRFFAERPEGSVSTLKIQRTQQEDSAVYLCASSRDRALYEQYFGPGTRLTVT.

The chain couples TRBV6-5 to TRBJ2-1; 8 nucleotides line up with TRBD2. The CDR3 spans 21 residues. CDR1 is MNHEY and CDR2 is SVGAGI in the germline V gene. After removal of 4 bases from V and 2 bases from J, the junction contained 22 bases not matched to a gene. Here the CDR3 reads CASSLLPKGLGRRSPYNEQFF. DNA for the CDR3: TGTGCCAGCAGTTTACTCCCGAAGGGACTAGGGCGTAGGTCTCCCTACAATGAGCAGTTCTTC.

This clonotype has more than one count but fewer than ten. CDR3 loop: CASSSSPPQETQYF. The CDR3 DNA follows: TGCGCCAGCAGCTCCAGCCCTCCGCAGGAGACCCAGTACTTC. The chain combines TRBV5-1 with TRBJ2-5; D is unresolved. V was trimmed by 3 bases and J by 5 bases, leaving 14 bases between them. The germline V gene has CDR1 SGHRS and CDR2 YFSETQ. The CDR3 is 14 amino acids.

This clonotype was observed many times. This chain joins TRBV4-3 and TRBJ2-1; 7 bases line up with TRBD2. J was trimmed by 10 bases and V by 0 bases; bases with no gene match: 6. Germline V gives CDR1 LGHNA, CDR2 YSLEER. CDR3 length: 14 residues. In DNA, the CDR3 is TGCGCCAGCAGCCAAGAGGGGAGGGGTTTCGAGCAGTTCTTC. Its translation is CASSQEGRGFEQFF.

The genes are TRBV7-9 and TRBJ2-3; D unresolved. Trimming shortened V by 5 bases and J by 10 bases, and 10 bases separated the two germline ends. The CDR3 extends over 11 amino acids. Germline V gives CDR1 SEHNR, CDR2 FQNEAQ (reference sequence). CDR3 in DNA: TGTGCCAGCAGCCCTTACGGCCCGCAGTATTTT. Protein sequence: CASSPYGPQYF.

This sequence joins TRBV18 and TRBJ2-7, with D possibly being TRBD1 or TRBD2 (5 bases each). Germline assignment: CDR1 KGHSH and CDR2 LQKENI. There are 15 residues in the CDR3. V was clipped by 3 bases and J by 5 bases, with 17 bases between them. As DNA, the CDR3 is TGTGCCAGCTCACCGAGTACCGGGGCCCCGGACGAGCAGTACTTC. Encoded protein: CASSPSTGAPDEQYF.

This clonotype was observed a few times. The gene calls are TRBV28 and TRBJ1-1, with D perhaps matching TRBD1 (5 bases). The CDR3 is made up of 11 amino acids. Trimming took 8 bases from V and 5 from J, leaving 9 bases between them. CDR1 MDHEN and CDR2 SYDVKM come from the germline V gene. CDR3 coding DNA: TGTGCCAGCGGGGCTGGAACTGAAGCTTTCTTT. The encoded protein is CASGAGTEAFF.

This clonotype occurred a few times. This chain connects TRBV2 to TRBJ2-1; tentatively, D is TRBD2 (6 bases). CDR3 size: 14 residues. Per germline, CDR1 SNHLY and CDR2 FYNNEI. Trimming pared 7 bases from V and 5 bases from J, leaving 15 bases between. The CDR3 spells CASNRGMINNEQFF. The CDR3 bases are TGTGCCAGCAATCGGGGGATGATCAACAATGAGCAGTTCTTC.

This clonotype was detected only a few times. The chain employs TRBV7-8 and TRBJ2-3; D might be TRBD1 or TRBD2, each matching 5 bases. The germline V gene has CDR1 SGHVS and CDR2 FQNEAQ. Trimming removed 4 bases at V and 2 bases at J, with 13 bases between. The CDR3 has 15 residues. The CDR3 nucleotides are TGTGCCAGCAGCTACGGGAAGGGGTACACAGATACGCAGTATTTT. This sequence encodes CASSYGKGYTDTQYF.